This T cell receptor beta chain came from a study of radiation and T cells in renal cell carcinoma. Noted time point: blood 2 weeks post-SBRT. Treatment reported: 15 Gy SBRT to primary tumor, nephrectomy 4 weeks later. Data came from immunoSEQ multiplex PCR; TCRdb stores just in-frame clones and leaves some out. The sample gives some 120,000 clones, 80% to 90% of which show up once; over 1.5% is in the top ten. Worth noting for this clone: Its target is not known.

Overall study findings and caveats: Baseline intratumoral clonotype presence is unknown without pretreatment biopsies. From baseline, blood top tumor clonotypes peaked at 2 weeks post-radiation.

The sequence derives from a woman between 55 and 75 years old with renal cell carcinoma. This material consisted of blood, taken from a patient whose treatment included radiotherapy and nephrectomy.

CDR3 DNA sequence: TGTGCCAGCAGCGTAGGGACTAGCGGGGGCCACGAGCAGTACTTC. It yields the protein CASSVGTSGGHEQYF. This chain joins TRBV9 and TRBJ2-7; 13 nucleotides line up with TRBD2. Germline trimming cut 0 bases from V and 5 bases from J; bases unmatched to any gene: 2. This CDR3 has 15 residues. Germline V CDR1 and CDR2: SGDLS, YYNGEE. Supplemented by reference TRBV9 and TRBJ2-7, the full variable domain reads DSGVTQTPKHLITATGQRVTLRCSPRSGDLSVYWYQQSLDQGLQFLIQYYNGEERAKGNILERFSAQQFPDLHSELNLSSLELGDSALYFCASSVGTSGGHEQYFGPGTRLTVT.